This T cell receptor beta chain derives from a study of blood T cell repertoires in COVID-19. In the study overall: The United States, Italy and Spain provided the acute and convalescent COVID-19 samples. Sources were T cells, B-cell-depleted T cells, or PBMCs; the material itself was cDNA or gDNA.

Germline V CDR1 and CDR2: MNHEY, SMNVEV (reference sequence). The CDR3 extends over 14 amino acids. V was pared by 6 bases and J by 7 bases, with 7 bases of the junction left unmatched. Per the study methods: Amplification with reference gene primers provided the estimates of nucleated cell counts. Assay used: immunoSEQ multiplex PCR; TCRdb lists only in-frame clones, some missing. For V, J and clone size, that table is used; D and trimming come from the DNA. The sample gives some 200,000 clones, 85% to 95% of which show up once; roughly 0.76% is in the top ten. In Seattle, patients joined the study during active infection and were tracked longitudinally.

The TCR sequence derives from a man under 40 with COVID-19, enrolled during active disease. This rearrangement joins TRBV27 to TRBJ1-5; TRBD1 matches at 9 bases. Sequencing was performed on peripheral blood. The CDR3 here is CASRLTGGGQPQHF. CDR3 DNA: TGTGCCAGCAGGCTAACAGGGGGCGGGCAGCCCCAGCATTTT.